A single sample gave rise to the 17 T cell receptor beta chains below, sequenced in a study of cytomegalovirus exposure and HLA in healthy donors. The assay was immunoSEQ multiplex PCR, and TCRdb's table has in-frame clones only and misses some. Here the sample spans 45,000 or so clones, more than 85% being singletons. Input material: PBMCs. These TCRs come from a woman aged 18-35 years in good health and CMV-seronegative.

The gene calls are TRBV19 and TRBJ2-3; TRBD2 matches 9 bases. CDR3 size: 15 residues. Per germline, CDR1 LNHDA and CDR2 SQIVND (reference sequence). The J segment lost 0 bases and the V segment lost 8 bases, leaving 6 bases of the junction unmatched. The CDR3 nucleotides read TGTGCCAGTTCTTCGACTAGCGGAAGCACAGATACGCAGTATTTT. Protein product: CASSSTSGSTDTQYF.

V is TRBV5-1 and J is TRBJ2-1; possibly TRBD2 for D (6 bases). This CDR3 is built from 17 residues. Germline V lookup: CDR1 SGHRS, CDR2 YFSETQ. V lost 2 bases and J 0 bases, leaving 15 bases between the germline ends. The CDR3 nucleotides read TGCGCCAGCAGCTTATTCGGGAGCGACACCTCCTACAATGAGCAGTTCTTC. Translating it yields CASSLFGSDTSYNEQFF.

The chain recombines TRBV11-2 with TRBJ2-7, with TRBD2 as a possible D gene (6 bases). The CDR3 sequence is 15 residues long. V lost 5 bases and J lost 7, with 21 bases in between. CDR1 and CDR2 from the germline V gene are SGHAT and FQNNGV. The CDR3 sequence: CASSLEVGEEQEQYF. Written as DNA, the CDR3 is TGTGCCAGCAGCCTCGAGGTAGGGGAGGAACAGGAGCAGTACTTC.

V and J are TRBV5-4 and TRBJ2-1; 9 bases agree with TRBD1. This CDR3 is 15 amino acids long. Germline trimming cut 3 bases from V and 4 bases from J; bases unmatched to any gene: 5. CDR1 and CDR2 (germline): SGHNT, YYREEE (reference sequence). DNA for the CDR3: TGTGCCAGCAGCTCCGGGACAGGGAGATACAATGAGCAGTTCTTC. This encodes CASSSGTGRYNEQFF.

This chain links TRBV28 with TRBJ1-3, with D maybe TRBD1 (6 bases). The CDR3 loop spans 17 amino acids. Germline V gives CDR1 MDHEN, CDR2 SYDVKM. V shed 3 bases and J shed 0 bases, with 15 bases lying between them. CDR3 amino acids: CASSFSPGALSGNTIYF. Written as DNA, the CDR3 is TGTGCCAGCAGTTTCAGTCCAGGGGCCCTCTCTGGAAACACCATATATTTT.

The chain combines TRBV7-2 with TRBJ2-1, with TRBD2 matching over 15 bases. The CDR3 contains 16 residues. Germline CDR1 reads SGHTA; CDR2 reads FQGNSA. V gave up 2 bases and J gave up 6 bases; unmatched junction bases: 2. CDR3 in amino acids: CASSLRTSGRANEQFF. CDR3 coding DNA: TGTGCCAGCAGCTTAAGGACTAGCGGGAGGGCCAATGAGCAGTTCTTC.

The gene calls are TRBV2 and TRBJ2-3; no definite D call. V lost 4 bases and J 2 bases, leaving 13 bases between the germline ends. The V gene's germline CDR1 is SNHLY and CDR2 FYNNEI. This CDR3 has 15 residues. The CDR3 is CASSARSAFTDTQYF. Written as DNA, the CDR3 is TGTGCCAGCAGTGCCCGGAGCGCCTTCACAGATACGCAGTATTTT.

The chain has TRBV6-1 and TRBJ2-7, with 9 bases fitting TRBD1. The V gene end was trimmed by 4 bases and the J gene end by 5 bases; junction bases not matched to a gene: 3. The CDR3 length is 13 residues. Germline lookup yields CDR1 MNHNS and CDR2 SASEGT. The CDR3 coding sequence is TGTGCCAGCAGTGGACAGGGGGTCCACGAGCAGTACTTC. This sequence encodes CASSGQGVHEQYF.

The chain links TRBV7-3 to TRBJ1-1, with TRBD1 matching 7 bases. After removal of 5 bases from V and 6 bases from J, the junction contained 9 bases not matched to a gene. CDR1 and CDR2 from the germline V gene are SGHTA and FQGTGA. This CDR3 is built from 14 residues. CDR3 amino acids: CASSPRGGSAEAFF. DNA of the CDR3: TGTGCCAGCAGCCCTCGAGGGGGCAGTGCTGAAGCTTTCTTT. Drawing the rest from reference TRBV7-3 and TRBJ1-1, the complete variable domain is GAGVSQTPSNKVTEKGKYVELRCDPISGHTALYWYRQSLGQGPEFLIYFQGTGAADDSGLPNDRFFAVRPEGSVSTLKIQRTERGDSAVYLCASSPRGGSAEAFFGQGTRLTVV.

The chain recombines TRBV6-1 with TRBJ2-1, with D possibly matching TRBD2 (6 bases). The V gene's germline CDR1 is MNHNS and CDR2 SASEGT. Trimming took 1 base from V and 4 from J, leaving 20 bases between them. The CDR3 runs 18 residues. CDR3 DNA sequence: TGTGCCAGCAGTGAAGACGATCCCGGGAGTCCCAGGTACAATGAGCAGTTCTTC. This sequence encodes CASSEDDPGSPRYNEQFF.

V usage is TRBV5-1 and J usage is TRBJ2-1; no clear D gene. The germline CDR1 and CDR2 sequences are SGHRS and YFSETQ. Trimming left V 0 bases short and J 3 bases short, with 4 bases between. The CDR3 loop spans 13 amino acids. DNA for the CDR3: TGCGCCAGCAGCTTGGACGGCTACAATGAGCAGTTCTTC. This codes for CASSLDGYNEQFF. The variable domain in full, completed from reference TRBV5-1 and TRBJ2-1, reads KAGVTQTPRYLIKTRGQQVTLSCSPISGHRSVSWYQQTPGQGLQFLFEYFSETQRNKGNFPGRFSGRQFSNSRSEMNVSTLELGDSALYLCASSLDGYNEQFFGPGTRLTVL.

The CDR3 nucleotides read TGTGCCAGCAGCAAAATCCAGAGGGGGACATTTCTAGCGAACACCGGGGAGCTGTTTTTT. It translates to CASSKIQRGTFLANTGELFF. The rearrangement uses TRBV21-1 and TRBJ2-2; the tabulated D call, TRBD1, remains unverified against the DNA. TRBV21-1 is a pseudogene. This CDR3 has 20 amino acids.

The J gene is TRBJ2-1, the V gene TRBV9; 9 nucleotides agree with TRBD2. Trimming cost V 3 bases and J 4 bases; bases outside gene matches: 11. Germline CDR1 SGDLS, CDR2 YYNGEE. This CDR3 is 17 amino acids long. CDR3 protein: CASSAPPAGGRYNEQFF. The CDR3 bases are TGTGCCAGCAGCGCACCGCCAGCGGGGGGCCGGTACAATGAGCAGTTCTTC.

This chain joins TRBV7-2 and TRBJ2-3, with D possibly matching TRBD1 (6 bases). Germline CDR1 and CDR2: SGHTA and FQGNSA. The CDR3 has 16 amino acids. Trimming took 5 bases from V and 0 from J, leaving 15 bases between them. CDR3 loop: CASSPGTSASTDTQYF. CDR3 bases: TGTGCCAGCAGCCCCGGGACATCAGCTAGCACAGATACGCAGTATTTT.

CDR3 bases: TGTGCCAGCAGCCCCTTCTGGACTAGCGGCACAGATACGCAGTATTTT. Translating gives CASSPFWTSGTDTQYF. The V call is TRBV9, the J call TRBJ2-3; 9 nucleotides match TRBD2. The CDR3 consists of 16 residues. The germline CDR1 and CDR2 sequences are SGDLS and YYNGEE. Germline trimming cut 4 bases from V and 1 base from J; bases unmatched to any gene: 7.

The CDR3 sequence is CASSLEVLGAEAFF. CDR3 nucleotides: TGCGCCAGCAGCTTGGAAGTACTCGGGGCTGAAGCTTTCTTT. The rearrangement uses TRBV5-1 and TRBJ1-1; D call uncertain. The CDR3 is made up of 14 amino acids. The V gene lost 0 bases and the J gene lost 6 bases, with 12 bases spanning the gap. Per germline, CDR1 SGHRS and CDR2 YFSETQ.

V and J are TRBV6-1 and TRBJ1-6, with TRBD1 as a possible D gene (5 bases). This CDR3 has 15 residues. V was trimmed by 0 bases and J by 5 bases, leaving 8 bases between them. Germline CDR1 and CDR2: MNHNS and SASEGT. The CDR3 nucleotides read TGTGCCAGCAGTGAAGCTACAGGAGATAATTCACCCCTCCACTTT. This translates into CASSEATGDNSPLHF.